Following are 14 T cell receptor beta chains from one sample sequenced in a study of shared clonotypes between healthy human individuals. Using immunoSEQ multiplex PCR, the repertoire was profiled, and TCRdb retains in-frame clones only, with some absent. This sample has 2 million to 2.5 million clones; about 94% occur once, and the top ten carry around 0.13%. The sequenced sample consisted of naive CD4+ T cells sorted from blood. As for subset: CD45RA+ positively selected. The origin of the receptors is a man between 18 and 35 years old in good health.

The genes are TRBV7-9 and TRBJ1-2; D not resolved. The germline V gene encodes CDR1 SEHNR and CDR2 FQNEAQ (reference sequence). The CDR3 loop spans 14 amino acids. Trimming pared 5 bases from V and 1 base from J, leaving 11 bases between. In DNA form, the CDR3 reads TGTGCCAGCAGCCCCGACGCGATTAACTATGGCTACACCTTC. It specifies CASSPDAINYGYTF.

V usage is TRBV10-3 and J usage is TRBJ2-7; 13 nucleotides agree with TRBD2. J lost 6 bases, V lost 3 bases, and 5 bases had no gene match. Per the germline V gene, CDR1 is ENHRY and CDR2 is SYGVKD. This CDR3 contains 15 residues. The chain's CDR3 is CAISERTSGSSEQYF. In DNA, the CDR3 is TGTGCCATCAGTGAAAGGACTAGCGGGAGTAGCGAGCAGTACTTC.

This chain uses TRBV7-2 with TRBJ1-1; 8 nucleotides align to TRBD1. V lost 5 bases to trimming and J lost 3 bases; unmatched junction nucleotides: 5. CDR1 and CDR2 (germline): SGHTA, FQGNSA. The CDR3 runs 14 residues. This chain's CDR3 is CASSRDRWDTEAFF. CDR3 nucleotides: TGTGCCAGCAGCCGGGACAGGTGGGACACTGAAGCTTTCTTT.

The V and J genes are TRBV10-2 and TRBJ2-7, with a weak D call TRBD1 (5 bases). Germline V gene sequence: CDR1 WSHSY, CDR2 SAAADI. Trimming left V 7 bases short and J 0 bases short, with 22 bases between. This CDR3 is built from 17 residues. The DNA of the CDR3 is TGCGCCAGCACAACGACAGTCAGCCGAACCCACTCCTACGAGCAGTACTTC. Translating it yields CASTTTVSRTHSYEQYF.

V gene TRBV19 combines with J gene TRBJ1-5, with TRBD1 matching over 7 bases. J lost 0 bases, V lost 7 bases, and 9 bases had no gene match. Per germline, CDR1 LNHDA and CDR2 SQIVND (reference sequence). The CDR3 covers 16 residues. Written as DNA, the CDR3 is TGTGCCAGTACAACCCTCGGGACAGCTAGCAATCAGCCCCAGCATTTT. The encoded protein is CASTTLGTASNQPQHF.

The gene calls are TRBV10-2 and TRBJ1-6; possibly TRBD1 for D (6 bases). Trimming cost V 8 bases and J 4 bases, with 15 bases left between them. Germline lookup yields CDR1 WSHSY and CDR2 SAAADI. This CDR3 is built from 15 residues. The CDR3 nucleotides are TGCGCCAGCTCTACAGGGATAACTTATAATTCACCCCTCCACTTT. Translation gives CASSTGITYNSPLHF.

The J gene is TRBJ2-3, the V gene TRBV18; D might be TRBD2 (5 bases). Germline V gives CDR1 KGHSH, CDR2 LQKENI. Trimming took 3 bases from V and 2 from J, leaving 9 bases between them. The CDR3 is 14 residues long. CDR3 protein: CASSPGVNTDTQYF. DNA for the CDR3: TGTGCCAGCTCACCCGGGGTGAACACAGATACGCAGTATTTT. The variable domain in full, completed from reference TRBV18 and TRBJ2-3, reads NAGVMQNPRHLVRRRGQEARLRCSPMKGHSHVYWYRQLPEEGLKFMVYLQKENIIDESGMPKERFSAEFPKEGPSILRIQQVVRGDSAAYFCASSPGVNTDTQYFGPGTRLTVL.

The chain joins TRBV9 to TRBJ1-1; TRBD1 might be the D (5 bases). With 4 bases removed from V and 1 base from J, the gap between germline ends came to 11 bases. Germline V gene data show CDR1 as SGDLS and CDR2 as YYNGEE. This CDR3 is 14 amino acids long. This chain's CDR3 is CASSQLQGNTEAFF. Written as DNA, the CDR3 is TGTGCCAGCAGCCAACTCCAGGGGAACACTGAAGCTTTCTTT.

The chain employs TRBV5-1 and TRBJ2-2; D could derive from TRBD1 or TRBD2 (5 bases each). This CDR3 is built from 15 residues. Trimming took off 0 bases at V and 1 base at J, with 7 bases between the two ends. The V gene's germline CDR1 is SGHRS and CDR2 YFSETQ. CDR3 DNA: TGCGCCAGCAGCTTGGTGGGGGAGAACACCGGGGAGCTGTTTTTT. Protein product: CASSLVGENTGELFF.

V and J are TRBV19 and TRBJ1-4, with a possible D match to TRBD1 (6 bases). V lost 6 bases to trimming and J lost 8 bases, with 22 bases between them. Germline V gene data show CDR1 as LNHDA and CDR2 as SQIVND (reference sequence). The CDR3 extends over 16 amino acids. The CDR3 region has the DNA TGTGCCAGTAGAACGCCCTCAGGGGAGGGGGACGAAAAACTGTTTTTT. Translated, it gives CASRTPSGEGDEKLFF.

This chain uses TRBV4-1 with TRBJ2-7, with 7 positions matching TRBD1. CDR1 and CDR2 from the germline V gene are MGHRA and YSYEKL. This CDR3 contains 14 residues. With 3 bases clipped from V and 3 bases from J, the junction kept 5 bases outside the gene matches. The CDR3 is CASSQTGNFYEQYF. The CDR3 DNA is TGCGCCAGCAGCCAGACAGGGAATTTCTACGAGCAGTACTTC.

To note about this clone: This sample also contains other DNA sequences that code for the same CDR3. J is TRBJ1-1 and V is TRBV6-5; D gene unclear. Germline assignment: CDR1 MNHEY and CDR2 SVGAGI. The CDR3 sequence is 13 residues long. Trimming left V 5 bases short and J 3 bases short, with 10 bases between. Here the CDR3 DNA reads TGTGCCAGCAGTCGATCGGGGTACACTGAAGCTTTCTTT. This codes for CASSRSGYTEAFF.

In the case of this clone: The sample has other DNA sequences that encode this CDR3 too. The rearrangement joins TRBV7-9 to TRBJ1-1; D perhaps matches TRBD1 (5 bases). The germline V gene has CDR1 SEHNR and CDR2 FQNEAQ (reference sequence). V was pared by 1 base and J by 0 bases, with 9 bases between. This CDR3 contains 15 residues. In DNA form, the CDR3 reads TGTGCCAGCAGCTTAGGTGGGGCGTTGAACACTGAAGCTTTCTTT. It encodes CASSLGGALNTEAFF.

The chain is built from TRBV4-3 and TRBJ2-3; the match to TRBD1 covers 7 bases. CDR1 LGHNA and CDR2 YSLEER come from the germline V gene. The CDR3 runs 15 residues. After removal of 1 base from V and 2 bases from J, the junction contained 3 bases not matched to a gene. This CDR3 reads CASSQGQGHTDTQYF. CDR3 DNA: TGCGCCAGCAGCCAAGGACAGGGACACACAGATACGCAGTATTTT.